Listed below are T cell receptor beta chains from one sample, sequenced in a study of blood T cell repertoires in COVID-19. The repertoire was sequenced with immunoSEQ multiplex PCR; TCRdb's copy has only in-frame clones and lacks some. The table includes fewer than 140,000 clones, 76% detected once. Material: peripheral blood. All receptors come from a man aged 80 or over with COVID-19, enrolled during active disease. CDR3s include the opening cysteine and the closing phenylalanine or tryptophan. The D gene is left open where the match is weak. Size is stated for part of the rows, as once, few or many counts, or as a class when the clone is expanded.

j_call | clone_size | v_call | d_call | cdr3_aa | cdr3_nt
TRBJ1-1 | . | TRBV6-5 | . | CASTERDTSTEAFF | TGTGCCAGCACCGAGCGGGACACCAGCACTGAAGCTTTCTTT
TRBJ1-2 | . | TRBV4-1 | TRBD1 | CASSRLAQGNYGYTF | TGCGCCAGCAGCCGGCTAGCACAGGGGAACTATGGCTACACCTTC
TRBJ2-7 | . | TRBV5-1 | . | CASSLEGGGEQYF | TGCGCCAGCAGCTTGGAAGGGGGTGGCGAGCAGTACTTC
TRBJ2-4 | . | TRBV2 | . | CASIPGGNIQYF | TGTGCCAGCATACCCGGGGGAAACATTCAGTACTTC
TRBJ2-7 | few | TRBV3-1/TRBV3-2 | TRBD2 | CASSWGGSRYEQYF | TGTGCCAGCAGCTGGGGCGGGAGTCGTTACGAGCAGTACTTC
TRBJ2-2 | . | TRBV28 | TRBD2 | CASSSLRPELAGWVGTGELFF | TGTGCCAGCAGTTCCCTCCGACCGGAACTAGCGGGTTGGGTAGGGACCGGGGAGCTGTTTTTT
TRBJ2-2 | . | TRBV5-1 | TRBD2 | CASRLLAGEAGELFF | TGCGCCAGCAGGTTATTAGCGGGAGAGGCCGGGGAGCTGTTTTTT
TRBJ1-5 | once | TRBV5-5 | . | CASSLGAAMDQPQHF | TGTGCCAGCAGCTTGGGGGCAGCTATGGATCAGCCCCAGCATTTT
TRBJ1-5 | . | TRBV7-9 | TRBD1 | CASSQTGRNQPQHF | TGTGCCAGCAGCCAGACAGGGAGGAATCAGCCCCAGCATTTT
TRBJ2-1 | . | TRBV6-6 | . | CASSYSLAQSYNEQFF | TGTGCCAGCAGTTACTCGCTAGCCCAGTCCTACAATGAGCAGTTCTTC
TRBJ2-2 | . | TRBV3-1/TRBV3-2 | . | CASSQDLDSTTGELFF | TGTGCCAGCAGCCAAGATTTAGACTCAACAACCGGGGAGCTGTTTTTT
TRBJ2-3 | . | TRBV6-5 | TRBD2 | CASIEGGSKADTQYF | TGTGCCAGCATAGAGGGCGGGAGTAAGGCAGATACGCAGTATTTT
TRBJ1-2 | . | TRBV28 | . | CASSLQGTYGYTF | TGTGCCAGCAGCTTACAGGGCACCTATGGCTACACCTTC
TRBJ2-2 | . | TRBV6-5 | TRBD2 | CASSLRLAATGELFF | TGTGCCAGCAGTTTGAGACTAGCGGCCACCGGGGAGCTGTTTTTT
TRBJ2-2 | . | TRBV10-2 | TRBD2 | CASSEWVAGDSTGELFF | TGCGCCAGCAGTGAGTGGGTAGCGGGAGACAGCACCGGGGAGCTGTTTTTT
TRBJ1-1 | . | TRBV6-5 | TRBD1 | CASSPRDRGFMAFF | TGTGCCAGCAGCCCGCGGGACAGGGGGTTTATGGCTTTCTTT
TRBJ2-7 | . | TRBV25-1 | . | CASSDGGAGDPYEQYF | TGTGCCAGCAGTGATGGGGGGGCGGGAGACCCCTACGAGCAGTACTTC
TRBJ2-1 | . | TRBV28 | TRBD2 | CASSAPQREGSYNEQFF | TGTGCCAGCAGTGCCCCACAGCGGGAGGGCTCCTACAATGAGCAGTTCTTC
TRBJ2-3 | once | TRBV18 | TRBD1 | CASSTQGGTDTQYF | TGTGCCAGCTCGACCCAGGGGGGCACAGATACGCAGTATTTT
TRBJ2-1 | . | TRBV10-3 | . | CAISDTSGAAYNEQFF | TGTGCCATCAGTGACACATCAGGGGCGGCCTACAATGAGCAGTTCTTC
TRBJ2-3 | once | TRBV7-2 | TRBD2 | CASSFGTSDTDTQYF | TGTGCCAGCAGCTTTGGGACTAGCGACACAGATACGCAGTATTTT
TRBJ2-5 | few | TRBV9 | TRBD1 | CASSSSTGKETQYF | TGTGCCAGCAGCTCATCGACAGGGAAAGAGACCCAGTACTTC
TRBJ2-3 | . | TRBV11-2 | TRBD1 | CASSLGQGARRTDTQYF | TGTGCCAGCAGCTTAGGGCAGGGGGCGCGTAGAACAGATACGCAGTATTTT
TRBJ2-5 | . | TRBV16 | . | CASSQSIGEAQYF | TGTGCCAGCAGCCAATCGATAGGCGAGGCCCAGTACTTC
TRBJ2-7 | few | TRBV5-1 | TRBD2 | CASSEDPGLAGGDEQYF | TGCGCCAGCAGCGAGGACCCGGGACTAGCGGGAGGAGACGAGCAGTACTTC
TRBJ2-7 | . | TRBV7-8 | TRBD2 | CASSLGRASGRGYEQYF | TGTGCCAGCAGCTTAGGAAGGGCTAGCGGGAGGGGGTACGAGCAGTACTTC
TRBJ2-5 | once | TRBV3-1/TRBV3-2 | . | CASSKEDFLQETQYF | TGTGCCAGCAGCAAAGAGGACTTCCTCCAAGAGACCCAGTACTTC
TRBJ2-5 | . | TRBV9 | . | CASSARDFQETQYF | TGTGCCAGCAGCGCCAGGGATTTTCAAGAGACCCAGTACTTC
TRBJ2-1 | . | TRBV6-1 | . | CASSEESDNEQFF | TGTGCCAGCAGTGAAGAAAGCGACAATGAGCAGTTCTTC
TRBJ2-5 | . | TRBV18 | TRBD1 | CASSPGTGETQYF | TGTGCCAGCTCACCCGGGACAGGAGAGACCCAGTACTTC
TRBJ1-1 | . | TRBV7-8 | TRBD1 | CASSHPGQGRERAEAFF | TGTGCCAGCAGCCACCCGGGACAGGGAAGGGAGAGGGCTGAAGCTTTCTTT
TRBJ2-5 | . | TRBV29-1 | TRBD2 | CSVEFRGGRRETQYF | TGCAGCGTTGAATTTCGCGGGGGGCGTCGAGAGACCCAGTACTTC
TRBJ2-7 | . | TRBV5-1 | TRBD2 | CASSVGAALAGAYEQYF | TGCGCCAGCAGCGTCGGGGCGGCCCTAGCGGGAGCCTACGAGCAGTACTTC
TRBJ2-1 | once | TRBV3-1/TRBV3-2 | . | CASSQGAEQFF | TGTGCCAGCAGCCAAGGGGCCGAGCAGTTCTTC
TRBJ2-4 | . | TRBV4-1 | TRBD2 | CASSQPSGRSIQYF | TGCGCCAGCAGCCAACCTAGCGGGAGAAGCATTCAGTACTTC
TRBJ2-2 | few | TRBV28 | . | CASSTPWTANTGELFF | TGTGCCAGCAGCACCCCCTGGACAGCGAACACCGGGGAGCTGTTTTTT
TRBJ1-2 | . | TRBV7-3 | TRBD1 | CASSSGTASGYTF | TGTGCCAGCAGCTCCGGGACAGCTTCAGGCTACACCTTC
TRBJ2-5 | . | TRBV28 | TRBD2 | CASSSIGSSGSQETQYF | TGTGCCAGCAGCTCCATTGGGTCTAGCGGGAGCCAAGAGACCCAGTACTTC
TRBJ1-2 | few | TRBV6-5 | . | CASIRIGANYGYTF | TGTGCCAGCATTAGGATAGGGGCCAACTATGGCTACACCTTC
TRBJ1-2 | . | TRBV28 | . | CASSLLTGTLDQHGYTF | TGTGCCAGCAGTCTCCTAACCGGGACTCTAGATCAGCATGGCTACACCTTC
TRBJ2-2 | few | TRBV7-3 | TRBD2 | CASSRLGGRNTGELFF | TGTGCCAGCAGCCGGTTAGGCGGGAGAAACACCGGGGAGCTGTTTTTT
TRBJ2-5 | . | TRBV27 | . | CASSQYARRLETQYF | TGTGCCAGCAGCCAGTATGCCCGCAGGTTAGAGACCCAGTACTTC
TRBJ2-2 | . | TRBV21-1 | . | CASSKALYGELFF | TGTGCCAGCAGCAAAGCGTTGTACGGGGAGCTGTTTTTT
TRBJ1-2 | once | TRBV27 | . | CASSLEGGDYGYTF | TGTGCCAGCAGTTTGGAAGGAGGCGACTATGGCTACACCTTC
TRBJ2-1 | once | TRBV11-2 | TRBD2 | CASSPSSGGNYEQFF | TGTGCCAGCAGCCCTTCTAGCGGGGGAAACTATGAGCAGTTCTTC
TRBJ2-2 | . | TRBV6-2/TRBV6-3 | TRBD2 | CASSYGLAGTGELFF | TGTGCCAGCAGTTACGGACTAGCGGGAACGGGGGAGCTGTTTTTT
TRBJ1-2 | few | TRBV2 | . | CASISALARYGYTF | TGTGCCAGCATATCGGCCCTGGCCAGGTATGGCTACACCTTC
TRBJ2-7 | . | TRBV6-5 | TRBD2 | CASSYPPSGEGEQYF | TGTGCCAGCAGTTACCCCCCCAGCGGGGAAGGGGAGCAGTACTTC
TRBJ2-7 | . | TRBV7-2 | TRBD2 | CASSFAGGLHEQYF | TGTGCCAGCAGCTTTGCGGGAGGGCTCCACGAGCAGTACTTC
TRBJ2-7 | . | TRBV27 | . | CASRQIPYEQYF | TGTGCCAGCAGACAGATCCCCTACGAGCAGTACTTC
TRBJ2-3 | . | TRBV30 | . | CASRRADTQYF | TGTGCCTCTCGAAGAGCAGATACGCAGTATTTT
TRBJ2-1 | . | TRBV21-1 | . | CASTVAGPAYNEQFF | TGTGCCAGCACCGTAGCGGGTCCTGCCTACAATGAGCAGTTCTTC
TRBJ1-4 | . | TRBV15 | . | CATSKSGTSNEKLFF | TGTGCCACCAGCAAGAGCGGTACGAGTAATGAAAAACTGTTTTTT
TRBJ1-5 | . | TRBV3-1/TRBV3-2 | . | CASSQGRRGSNQPQHF | TGTGCCAGCAGCCAAGGCAGGCGGGGTAGCAATCAGCCCCAGCATTTT
TRBJ2-5 | . | TRBV18 | . | CASSPRGGVYQETQYF | TGTGCCAGCTCACCAAGGGGGGGCGTATACCAAGAGACCCAGTACTTC
TRBJ2-3 | few | TRBV6-5 | . | CASSSAFSTDTQYF | TGTGCCAGCAGCTCAGCGTTCAGCACAGATACGCAGTATTTT
TRBJ1-6 | few | TRBV5-6 | TRBD1 | CASSGGTVNNSPLHF | TGTGCCAGCAGCGGCGGGACAGTAAATAATTCACCCCTCCACTTT
TRBJ2-2 | . | TRBV19 | . | CASINSPTGELFF | TGTGCCAGTATTAACTCTCCTACCGGGGAGCTGTTTTTT